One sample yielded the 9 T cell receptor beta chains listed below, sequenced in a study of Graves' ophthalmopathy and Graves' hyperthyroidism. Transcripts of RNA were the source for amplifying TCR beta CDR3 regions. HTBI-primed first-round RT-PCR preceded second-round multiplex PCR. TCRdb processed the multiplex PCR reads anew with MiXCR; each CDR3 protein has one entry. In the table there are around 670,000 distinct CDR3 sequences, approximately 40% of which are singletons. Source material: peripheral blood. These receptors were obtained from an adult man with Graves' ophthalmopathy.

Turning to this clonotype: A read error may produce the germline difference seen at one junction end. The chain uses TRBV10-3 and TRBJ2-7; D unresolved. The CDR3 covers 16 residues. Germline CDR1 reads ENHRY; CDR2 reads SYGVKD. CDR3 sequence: CAISAPWGVSAYEQCF. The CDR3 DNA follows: TGTGCCATCAGTGCTCCCTGGGGTGTTTCGGCCTACGAGCAGTGCTTC.

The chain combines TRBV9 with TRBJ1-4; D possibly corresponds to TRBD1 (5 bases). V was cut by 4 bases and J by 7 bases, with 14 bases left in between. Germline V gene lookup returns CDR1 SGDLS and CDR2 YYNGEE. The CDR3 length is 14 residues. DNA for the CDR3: TGTGCCAGCAGCCCCAGGGCGGGCGGTGAAAAACTGTTTTTT. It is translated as CASSPRAGGEKLFF. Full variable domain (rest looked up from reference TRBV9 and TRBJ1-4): DSGVTQTPKHLITATGQRVTLRCSPRSGDLSVYWYQQSLDQGLQFLIQYYNGEERAKGNILERFSAQQFPDLHSELNLSSLELGDSALYFCASSPRAGGEKLFFGSGTQLSVL.

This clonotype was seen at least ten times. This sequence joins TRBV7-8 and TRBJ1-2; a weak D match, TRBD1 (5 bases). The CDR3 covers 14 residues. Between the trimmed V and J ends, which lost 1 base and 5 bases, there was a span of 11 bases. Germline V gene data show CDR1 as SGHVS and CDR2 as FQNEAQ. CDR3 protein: CASSLGQGWYGYTF. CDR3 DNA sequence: TGTGCCAGCAGCTTAGGGCAGGGATGGTATGGCTACACCTTC.

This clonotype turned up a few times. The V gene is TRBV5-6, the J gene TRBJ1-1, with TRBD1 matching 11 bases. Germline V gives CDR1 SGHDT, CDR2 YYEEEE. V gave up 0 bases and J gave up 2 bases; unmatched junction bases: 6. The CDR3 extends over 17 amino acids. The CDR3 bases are TGTGCCAGCAGCTTGGCCCTGGACAGGGGGCATAACACTGAAGCTTTCTTT. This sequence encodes CASSLALDRGHNTEAFF. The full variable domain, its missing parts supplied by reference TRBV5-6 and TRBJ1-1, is DAGVTQSPTHLIKTRGQQVTLRCSPKSGHDTVSWYQQALGQGPQFIFQYYEEEERQRGNFPDRFSGHQFPNYSSELNVNALLLGDSALYLCASSLALDRGHNTEAFFGQGTRLTVV.

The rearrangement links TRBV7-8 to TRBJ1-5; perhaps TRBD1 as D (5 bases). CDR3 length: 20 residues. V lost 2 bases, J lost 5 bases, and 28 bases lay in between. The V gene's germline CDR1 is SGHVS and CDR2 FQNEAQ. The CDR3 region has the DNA TGTGCCAGCAGCTTACCCCCAACATTCTCCCAGGGTGGGGGAGATCAGCCCCAGCATTTT. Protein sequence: CASSLPPTFSQGGGDQPQHF.

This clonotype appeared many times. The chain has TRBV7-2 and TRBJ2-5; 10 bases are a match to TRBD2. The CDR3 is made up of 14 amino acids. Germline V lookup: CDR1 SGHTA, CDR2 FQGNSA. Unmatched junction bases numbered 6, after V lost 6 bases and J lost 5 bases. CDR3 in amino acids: CASRAGGPSETQYF. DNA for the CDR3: TGTGCCAGCAGAGCGGGAGGGCCCTCGGAGACCCAGTACTTC.

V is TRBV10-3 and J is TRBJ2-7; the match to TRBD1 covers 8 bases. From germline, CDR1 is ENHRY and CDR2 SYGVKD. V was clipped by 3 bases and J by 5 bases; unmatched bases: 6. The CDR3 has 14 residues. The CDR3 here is CAISEGQGADEQYF. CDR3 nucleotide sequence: TGTGCCATCAGTGAAGGGCAGGGGGCGGACGAGCAGTACTTC.

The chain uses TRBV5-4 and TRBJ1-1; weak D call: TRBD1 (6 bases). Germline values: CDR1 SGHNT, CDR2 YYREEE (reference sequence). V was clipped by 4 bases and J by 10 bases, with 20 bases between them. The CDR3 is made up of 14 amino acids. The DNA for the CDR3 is TGTGCCAGCAGCCCGAATACAGGGCTTGCTGGAGCTTTCTTT. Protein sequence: CASSPNTGLAGAFF.

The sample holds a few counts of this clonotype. CDR3 residues: CASSGGQDLINEKLFF. For the CDR3, the DNA is TGTGCCAGCAGTGGGGGACAGGATTTAATTAATGAAAAACTGTTTTTT. This chain uses TRBV5-4 with TRBJ1-4; 8 nucleotides line up with TRBD1. Germline V CDR1 and CDR2: SGHNT, YYREEE (reference sequence). This CDR3 contains 16 residues. After removal of 5 bases from V and 4 bases from J, the junction contained 10 bases not matched to a gene.